This T cell receptor beta chain is drawn from a study of blood T cell repertoires in COVID-19. Study details: Spain, Italy and the United States supplied samples that represented acute and convalescent COVID-19. PBMCs, B-cell-depleted T cells, or T cells provided the cDNA or gDNA that made up the material.

Study processing details: Amplification of reference gene primers was used by the study to estimate nucleated cell counts. Profiled with immunoSEQ multiplex PCR; TCRdb holds only in-frame clones, not every one. V and J calls and clone size are given by that table; D and trimming were obtained from the DNA. The sample yields just over 650,000 clones, about 90% seen once. Unmatched junction bases numbered 7, after V lost 5 bases and J lost 4 bases. Germline CDR1 reads MNHEY; CDR2 reads SMNVEV (reference sequence). There are 14 residues in the CDR3. Sequencing was performed on peripheral blood. The chain has TRBV27 and TRBJ2-7, with 8 bases fitting TRBD1. The source of this sequence is a woman aged 18-29 years with acute or convalescent COVID-19. The CDR3 region has the DNA TGTGCCAGCAGTCTTGGACAGGGTCCGTACGAGCAGTACTTC. Encoded protein: CASSLGQGPYEQYF.